In this sample, the clone carrying this T cell receptor (beta chain) turned up a few times. What it binds is unknown. The data were taken from a study of a mutant IDH1 vaccine in newly diagnosed glioma. Study summary: The sex distribution of treated patients was about 62% male and around 40% female, with a mean age of roughly 40 years. Antecedent treatment encompassed radiotherapy, temozolomide, or their combination; the majority received both. The study, taken as a whole, reports: Changes in the top peripheral T cell clonotypes seemingly had no bearing on pseudoprogression.

Time point in this sample: baseline, week 1 (first vaccination visit). Stated treatment: pre-vaccination baseline after standard-of-care therapy. The astrocytomas were IDH1-mutant, ATRX-negative, and WHO grade 3 or 4. Profiled with immunoSEQ multiplex PCR; TCRdb holds only in-frame clones, not every one. The data hold about 66,000 clones, with 65% to 90% observed a single time. The TCR was taken from a man younger than 40 with glioma. Sequencing used PBMCs, obtained from a glioma patient treated with radiotherapy, temozolomide or both.

Here the CDR3 reads CASSHEGVDEKLFF. The CDR3 DNA follows: TGCGCCAGCAGCCACGAGGGGGTCGATGAAAAACTGTTTTTT. The rearrangement links TRBV5-1 to TRBJ1-4; possibly TRBD1 for D (6 bases). V gave up 4 bases and J gave up 6 bases, with 13 bases separating them. The germline V gene has CDR1 SGHRS and CDR2 YFSETQ. This CDR3 is 14 amino acids long.